Detailed here is one TCR beta chain. Antigen: not known. The source of the sample is a study of T-cell memory formation after mild COVID-19. General observations from the study: The second-wave clones peaking on day 37 were not confirmed as SARS-CoV-2-specific. Chiefly within CM and EM were the contracting CD4+ clones; CD8+ ones were within EMRA.

In germline, CDR1 is SNHLY, CDR2 FYNNEI. The CDR3 extends over 18 amino acids. Trimming removed 2 bases from V and 6 bases from J; junction bases left unmatched: 17. TCRdb reanalysed the 5' RACE reads using MiXCR and keeps one entry per CDR3 protein. The sample includes 120,000 to 150,000 distinct CDR3 sequences, 11% to 15% of them seen just once. The source of this sequence is an adult woman who had mild COVID-19 (a few samples of this study predate the infection). Cell type and time point are not known. What was sequenced was PBMCs or a T cell subset sorted from them (not recorded which). The V and J genes are TRBV2 and TRBJ1-2, with 8 positions matching TRBD1. The CDR3 is CASSEQDYVDRGVDGYTF. In DNA, the CDR3 is TGTGCCAGCAGTGAACAAGACTATGTCGACAGGGGAGTCGATGGCTACACCTTC.